These 28 T cell receptor beta chains were all obtained from the same sample, sequenced in a study of low-dose radiotherapy and immunotherapy resistance in tumors. Time point of the sample: after trial treatment. The treatment was: LDRT plus nivolumab, ipilimumab, low-dose cyclophosphamide and aspirin (RACIN trial). TCR amplification ran 20 PCR cycles using constant-region and V-primer adapter primers. TCRdb passed the reads through MiXCR, listing each CDR3 protein once. The sample shows some 53,000 distinct CDR3 sequences, around a third of them seen only once. Here the sequenced sample was PBMCs, taken after low-dose radiotherapy plus immunotherapy. Every receptor here comes from a male donor with rectosigmoid adenocarcinoma.

This clonotype appeared many times. The rearrangement joins TRBV6-2 or TRBV6-3 to TRBJ2-3; TRBD1 agrees at 9 bases. The CDR3 extends over 15 amino acids. Germline loops: CDR1 MNHEY, CDR2 SVGEGT. J lost 4 bases, V lost 2 bases, and 4 bases had no gene match. CDR3 residues: CASSYPGTGPDTQYF. CDR3 DNA sequence: TGTGCCAGCAGTTACCCCGGGACAGGGCCAGATACGCAGTATTTT.

This clonotype occurred many times. The J gene is TRBJ2-6, the V gene TRBV7-9, with no clear D. This CDR3 is 15 amino acids long. Germline values: CDR1 SEHNR, CDR2 FQNEAQ (reference sequence). Trimming stripped 0 bases from V and 4 bases from J, with 7 bases between. The CDR3 region is CASSLALPGANVLTF. CDR3 DNA sequence: TGTGCCAGCAGCTTAGCGCTCCCCGGGGCCAACGTCCTGACTTTC.

In its sample, this clonotype was seen many times. The J gene is TRBJ2-4, the V gene TRBV29-1; 7 nucleotides line up with TRBD1. The V and J ends lost 7 bases and 0 bases, in that order; junction bases with no gene match: 18. The CDR3 has 18 residues. Germline CDR1 and CDR2: SQVTM and ANQGSEA. CDR3 residues: CSAGIYRQGEVAKNIQYF. DNA for the CDR3: TGCAGCGCCGGAATTTACCGACAGGGTGAGGTAGCCAAAAACATTCAGTACTTC.

This clonotype is a singleton in its sample. This CDR3 is missing its conserved last phenylalanine or tryptophan, likely due to a read error. The J gene is TRBJ2-3, the V gene TRBV5-4; 7 bases are shared with TRBD1. Trimming at V came to 1 base and at J to 1 base, leaving 6 bases not matched to a gene. The CDR3 is 16 amino acids. Per germline, CDR1 SGHNT and CDR2 YYREEE (reference sequence). CDR3 region: CASSLWRTGRTDTQYS. CDR3 DNA sequence: TGTGCCAGCAGCTTGTGGCGGACAGGTCGCACAGATACGCAGTATTCT.

This clonotype appeared many times. The chain couples TRBV7-3 to TRBJ2-5; the match to TRBD1 covers 9 bases. Germline trimming cut 4 bases from V and 7 bases from J; bases unmatched to any gene: 7. Germline CDR1 and CDR2: SGHTA and FQGTGA. This CDR3 has 14 residues. CDR3 sequence: CASSSTGQGGTQYF. CDR3 bases: TGTGCCAGCAGCTCAACGGGACAGGGCGGGACCCAGTACTTC. Full variable domain (outside the CDR3, taken from reference TRBV7-3 and TRBJ2-5): GAGVSQTPSNKVTEKGKYVELRCDPISGHTALYWYRQSLGQGPEFLIYFQGTGAADDSGLPNDRFFAVRPEGSVSTLKIQRTERGDSAVYLCASSSTGQGGTQYFGPGTRLLVL.

This clonotype has at least ten counts. The rearrangement links TRBV15 to TRBJ2-1; 9 bases are a match to TRBD1. Germline CDR1 reads LNHNV; CDR2 reads YYDKDF (reference sequence). J was trimmed by 3 bases and V by 5 bases; bases with no gene match: 8. CDR3 length: 16 amino acids. The CDR3 here is CATSEKGQGDYNEQFF. The CDR3 DNA follows: TGTGCCACCAGCGAGAAGGGACAGGGTGACTACAATGAGCAGTTCTTC. Full variable domain (rest looked up from reference TRBV15 and TRBJ2-1): DAMVIQNPRYQVTQFGKPVTLSCSQTLNHNVMYWYQQKSSQAPKLLFHYYDKDFNNEADTPDNFQSRRPNTSFCFLDIRSPGLGDTAMYLCATSEKGQGDYNEQFFGPGTRLTVL.

This clonotype has ten or more counts. CDR3 DNA sequence: TGTGCCAGCAGCCCTGAGGTAGGGCGAGAGACCCAGTACTTC. This encodes CASSPEVGRETQYF. V is TRBV3-1 and J is TRBJ2-5; D not certain. The CDR3 loop spans 14 amino acids. Trimming removed 4 bases from V and 4 bases from J, with 13 bases in between. The V gene's germline CDR1 is LGHDT and CDR2 YNNKEL (reference sequence).

V usage is TRBV6-6 and J usage is TRBJ1-4; D might be TRBD1 (5 bases). Trimming shortened V by 6 bases and J by 8 bases, and 19 bases separated the two germline ends. CDR3 length equals 15 residues. CDR1 and CDR2 from the germline V gene are MNHNY and SVGAGI (reference sequence). CDR3 bases: TGTGCCAGCAGCCCAGTGGGGGGGAGCCGAGAAAAACTGTTTTTT. It specifies CASSPVGGSREKLFF.

This clonotype was seen a single time. CDR3 DNA: TGTGCCAGCAGTTCCCCGGGACAGGGGGTTCATAATTCACCCCTCCACTTT. Translated, it gives CASSSPGQGVHNSPLHF. This chain uses TRBV27 with TRBJ1-6, with TRBD1 identical over 11 bases. Trimming cost V 4 bases and J 5 bases; bases outside gene matches: 7. This CDR3 contains 17 residues. Germline V lookup: CDR1 MNHEY, CDR2 SMNVEV (reference sequence).

This clonotype was counted many times. The gene calls are TRBV6-2 or TRBV6-3 and TRBJ2-7; 8 bases fit TRBD1. Germline CDR1 MNHEY, CDR2 SVGEGT. The CDR3 runs to 15 residues. V was pared by 6 bases and J by 0 bases, with 7 bases of the junction left unmatched. CDR3 protein: CASSKTGEISYEQYF. CDR3 in DNA: TGTGCCAGCAGCAAGACAGGGGAAATCTCCTACGAGCAGTACTTC.

This clonotype showed up just once. The CDR3 DNA sequence: TGTGCCAGCAGCTCCCTAGCGGGAGTGAAGCAGTTCTTC. Residues: CASSSLAGVKQFF. The J gene is TRBJ2-1, the V gene TRBV28; 10 nucleotides line up with TRBD2. V dropped 6 bases and J dropped 11; count of bases not matched to a gene: 7. Germline V CDR1 and CDR2: MDHEN, SYDVKM. The CDR3 loop spans 13 amino acids.

A few counts support this clonotype. The chain joins TRBV19 to TRBJ1-1, with TRBD1 as a possible D gene (6 bases). Trimming removed 9 bases from V and 2 bases from J, with 10 bases in between. Germline V gene sequence: CDR1 LNHDA, CDR2 SQIVND (reference sequence). CDR3 length: 12 amino acids. Written as DNA, the CDR3 is TGTGCCAGCCAGACAGGCAACACTGAAGCTTTCTTT. It yields the protein CASQTGNTEAFF.

In this sample, this clonotype turned up a few times. The J gene is TRBJ1-2, the V gene TRBV28; D is perhaps TRBD1 (6 bases). The germline V gene encodes CDR1 MDHEN and CDR2 SYDVKM. V shed 3 bases and J shed 6 bases, with 11 bases lying between them. The CDR3 spans 13 residues. CDR3 protein: CASSFTGSDGYTF. DNA of the CDR3: TGTGCCAGCAGTTTCACAGGGTCTGATGGCTACACCTTC.

This clonotype was seen repeatedly, ten times or more. The V call is TRBV29-1, the J call TRBJ2-3; D might be TRBD1 (5 bases). The CDR3 is 17 residues long. Looked up from germline, CDR1 is SQVTM and CDR2 is ANQGSEA. The V end was cut by 5 bases, the J end by 4 bases, with 25 bases between. CDR3 DNA: TGCAGCGTTTCCTCCTCCAGGGTATCCTCACTCTCAGATACGCAGTATTTT. Translating it yields CSVSSSRVSSLSDTQYF.

A word on this clonotype: One junction end does not reproduce the germline sequence, and a read error may be involved. The chain couples TRBV6-4 to TRBJ2-6; no firm D call. Germline values: CDR1 MRHNA, CDR2 SNTAGT. This CDR3 has 15 amino acids. The CDR3 DNA reads TGTACCAGCAGTGACGCGCGCTCTGGGGCCAACGTCCTGACTTTC. Translating gives CTSSDARSGANVLTF.

In this sample, this clonotype turned up many times. In DNA form, the CDR3 reads TGCAGCGTTGAAGGTGTTCCGGACTATGGCTACACCTTC. It specifies CSVEGVPDYGYTF. The chain employs TRBV29-1 and TRBJ1-2; D not certain. Per the germline V gene, CDR1 is SQVTM and CDR2 is ANQGSEA. V was cut by 1 base and J by 3 bases, with 9 bases left in between. The length of the CDR3 is 13 residues.

This clonotype came up a few times. The CDR3 sequence is CASSDGGGGQPQHF. In DNA form, the CDR3 reads TGTGCCAGCAGTGATGGAGGGGGGGGGCAGCCCCAGCATTTT. The J gene is TRBJ1-5, the V gene TRBV6-1; D is perhaps TRBD1 (6 bases). CDR3 size: 14 residues. Germline CDR1 is MNHNS and CDR2 is SASEGT. Trimming pared 3 bases from V and 7 bases from J, leaving 13 bases between.

This clonotype came up many times. The CDR3 DNA reads TGTGCCAGCAGCCTTCGGACCAACACTGAAGCTTTCTTT. Its translation: CASSLRTNTEAFF. The chain employs TRBV7-9 and TRBJ1-1, with unresolved D. V was clipped by 5 bases and J by 2 bases, with 9 bases between them. The germline CDR1 and CDR2 sequences are SEHNR and FQNEAQ (reference sequence). The CDR3 totals 13 residues.

The chain employs TRBV5-1 and TRBJ2-7, with 7 positions matching TRBD1. CDR3 size: 15 residues. Trimming removed 2 bases from V and 0 bases from J; junction bases left unmatched: 5. Germline-derived CDR1 and CDR2 are SGHRS and YFSETQ. This CDR3 reads CASSFDGDSSYEQYF. DNA for the CDR3: TGCGCCAGCAGCTTTGACGGGGACAGCTCCTACGAGCAGTACTTC.

This clonotype was seen at least ten times. The rearrangement joins TRBV5-4 to TRBJ2-5, with unresolved D. V dropped 0 bases and J dropped 1 base, with 7 bases sitting between them. The CDR3 has 14 amino acids. The germline gives CDR1 SGHNT, CDR2 YYREEE (reference sequence). The CDR3 loop reads CASSLVLSQETQYF. CDR3 DNA: TGTGCCAGCAGCTTGGTACTCAGCCAAGAGACCCAGTACTTC. Drawing the rest from reference TRBV5-4 and TRBJ2-5, the complete variable domain is ETGVTQSPTHLIKTRGQQVTLRCSSQSGHNTVSWYQQALGQGPQFIFQYYREEENGRGNFPPRFSGLQFPNYSSELNVNALELDDSALYLCASSLVLSQETQYFGPGTRLLVL.

The rearrangement links TRBV5-5 to TRBJ2-1; TRBD2 matches at 7 bases. V lost 5 bases to trimming and J lost 6 bases; unmatched junction nucleotides: 5. CDR3 size: 13 residues. Germline CDR1 and CDR2: SGHKS and YYEKEE (reference sequence). The CDR3 DNA reads as TGTGCCAGCAGGGCTAGCGGTGGCAATGAGCAGTTCTTC. Translated: CASRASGGNEQFF.

At least ten counts were recorded for this clonotype. The chain is built from TRBV6-2 or TRBV6-3 and TRBJ1-6; possible D gene TRBD1, 5 bases. CDR3 length: 18 amino acids. The V and J ends lost 0 bases and 10 bases respectively, with 22 bases between them. CDR1 and CDR2 (germline): MNHEY, SVGEGT. The CDR3 loop is CASSYSRGFRDGVSPLHF. The CDR3 bases are TGTGCCAGCAGTTACTCGAGGGGATTCAGAGACGGTGTGTCACCCCTCCACTTT.

The chain has TRBV7-8 and TRBJ2-5; 7 bases align to TRBD1. CDR3 length: 14 amino acids. CDR1 and CDR2 from the germline V gene are SGHVS and FQNEAQ. With V trimmed by 8 bases and J by 2 bases, 8 bases remained unmatched. DNA for the CDR3: TGTGCCAGCGCTAGGGGGCAGATACAAGAGACCCAGTACTTC. Translated: CASARGQIQETQYF.

This clonotype was seen ten or more times. CDR3 loop: CAIVSRLGSEQYF. CDR3 DNA: TGTGCCATTGTTTCGAGACTAGGATCCGAGCAGTACTTC. The chain couples TRBV11-2 to TRBJ2-7; D might be TRBD2 (6 bases). The CDR3 runs to 13 residues. V lost 10 bases to trimming and J lost 6 bases, with 19 bases between them. Germline CDR1 and CDR2: SGHAT and FQNNGV.

To note about this clonotype: A far larger clone is one nucleotide away, so this likely arose from a read error. The chain carries TRBV7-4 and TRBJ2-1; 10 nucleotides match TRBD2. The CDR3 totals 13 residues. Germline-derived CDR1 and CDR2 are SGHVT and SQSDAQ. V gave up 3 bases and J gave up 10 bases; unmatched junction bases: 3. CDR3 sequence: CASSFLAGVEQFF. In DNA form, the CDR3 reads TGTGCCAGCAGCTTTCTAGCGGGAGTCGAGCAGTTCTTC.

The table lists this clonotype with many counts. The chain uses TRBV6-2 or TRBV6-3 and TRBJ2-2; D is ambiguous. Germline V gives CDR1 MNHEY, CDR2 SVGEGT. Trimming cost V 2 bases and J 0 bases, with 10 bases left between them. The CDR3 consists of 16 residues. The CDR3: CASSYLPFANTGELFF. CDR3 bases: TGTGCCAGCAGTTACCTCCCGTTCGCGAACACCGGGGAGCTGTTTTTT.

The gene calls are TRBV6-2 or TRBV6-3 and TRBJ1-5; perhaps TRBD1 as D (5 bases). The CDR3 is 14 amino acids. V lost 6 bases to trimming and J lost 0 bases, with 9 bases between them. Germline V gives CDR1 MNHEY, CDR2 SVGEGT. CDR3 protein: CASRSGGSNQPQHF. The CDR3, as DNA: TGTGCCAGCAGGTCTGGGGGTAGCAATCAGCCCCAGCATTTT.

This clonotype was detected ten times or more. V is TRBV28 and J is TRBJ1-2; the D gene is possibly TRBD1 (6 bases). The CDR3 length is 17 residues. Looked up from germline, CDR1 is MDHEN and CDR2 is SYDVKM. V lost 5 bases, J lost 2 bases, and 21 bases lay in between. The chain's CDR3 is CASSLPPGRTVNYGYTF. CDR3 coding DNA: TGTGCCAGCAGTCTCCCCCCGGGACGGACAGTAAACTATGGCTACACCTTC.